A single sample is the source of the 18 T cell receptor beta chains below, sequenced in a study of CD8 T cells in ankylosing spondylitis. TCRdb reanalysed the 5' RACE reads using MiXCR and keeps one entry per CDR3 protein. Of around 150,000 distinct CDR3 sequences listed, about a third are singletons. Sequenced: synovial fluid, either unsorted or a sorted T cell fraction (not recorded which). The receptors were gathered from a male donor with ankylosing spondylitis.

This clonotype has a handful of counts. This sequence joins TRBV10-2 and TRBJ2-3, with a weak D call TRBD1 (6 bases). There are 14 residues in the CDR3. Germline V gene sequence: CDR1 WSHSY, CDR2 SAAADI. With 4 bases removed from V and 2 bases from J, the gap between germline ends came to 10 bases. CDR3 residues: CASSVDRSTDTQYF. In nucleotides, the CDR3 is TGCGCCAGCAGTGTGGACAGATCCACAGATACGCAGTATTTT.

The V and J genes are TRBV7-4 and TRBJ1-1, with a tentative D call TRBD1 (5 bases). The germline V gene encodes CDR1 SGHVT and CDR2 SQSDAQ. The CDR3 totals 16 residues. V was cut by 4 bases and J by 1 base, with 16 bases left in between. Written as DNA, the CDR3 is TGTGCCAGCAGCTACTCGCCCGGACACGCGAACACTGAAGCTTTCTTT. Its translation is CASSYSPGHANTEAFF.

V gene TRBV18 combines with J gene TRBJ2-1; 9 positions match TRBD2. The V and J ends lost 6 bases and 2 bases, in that order; junction bases with no gene match: 8. Germline V CDR1 and CDR2: KGHSH, LQKENI. This CDR3 comprises 16 residues. The CDR3 bases are TGTGCCAGCTCTCGCATAGCGGGGGACACCTACAATGAGCAGTTCTTC. Protein product: CASSRIAGDTYNEQFF.

This clonotype has just a few counts. V and J are TRBV12-3 or TRBV12-4 and TRBJ2-3; D gene ambiguous. V lost 1 base and J 10 bases, leaving 12 bases between the germline ends. This CDR3 contains 13 residues. The CDR3 DNA reads TGTGCCAGCAGTTTAGGGCAGGTAACTGCGCAGTATTTT. Encoded protein: CASSLGQVTAQYF.

The chain joins TRBV5-1 to TRBJ2-5, with D perhaps matching TRBD1 (5 bases). Germline V gene data show CDR1 as SGHRS and CDR2 as YFSETQ. V shed 4 bases and J shed 1 base, with 11 bases lying between them. The CDR3 runs to 14 residues. CDR3 in DNA: TGCGCCAGCAGCCTACAGGTTTCCCAAGAGACCCAGTACTTC. Its translation: CASSLQVSQETQYF. Looking up the rest from reference TRBV5-1 and TRBJ2-5 gives the full variable domain: KAGVTQTPRYLIKTRGQQVTLSCSPISGHRSVSWYQQTPGQGLQFLFEYFSETQRNKGNFPGRFSGRQFSNSRSEMNVSTLELGDSALYLCASSLQVSQETQYFGPGTRLLVL.

This clonotype was seen a few times. This chain connects TRBV20-1 to TRBJ2-7; D is possibly TRBD1 (6 bases). V lost 6 bases and J lost 0, with 9 bases in between. This CDR3 contains 12 residues. CDR1 and CDR2 from the germline V gene are DFQATT and SNEGSKA (reference sequence). The CDR3 protein is CSAPDSSYEQYF. The CDR3 coding sequence is TGCAGTGCCCCGGACAGCTCCTACGAGCAGTACTTC.

The J gene is TRBJ2-1, the V gene TRBV29-1; D not resolved. Germline lookup yields CDR1 SQVTM and CDR2 ANQGSEA. The V and J ends lost 7 bases and 4 bases respectively, with 14 bases between them. This CDR3 comprises 13 residues. The CDR3 DNA reads as TGCAGCGCCGGGCGCGGAGAGTACAATGAGCAGTTCTTC. The encoded protein is CSAGRGEYNEQFF.

This chain uses TRBV10-3 with TRBJ1-2; weak D call: TRBD1 (5 bases). Trimming left V 8 bases short and J 8 bases short, with 12 bases between. Germline-derived CDR1 and CDR2 are ENHRY and SYGVKD. The CDR3 length is 11 residues. Written as DNA, the CDR3 is TGTGCCATCGGCCTCGAGGGGGGCTACACCTTC. Translated: CAIGLEGGYTF.

This clonotype is medium-sized by share. V usage is TRBV7-6 and J usage is TRBJ1-1; tentatively, D is TRBD1 (5 bases). The CDR3 has 14 amino acids. V dropped 2 bases and J dropped 10 bases, with 17 bases sitting between them. From germline, CDR1 is SGHVS and CDR2 FNYEAQ. The CDR3 here is CASSLSQGVGGAFF. The CDR3 region has the DNA TGTGCCAGCAGCTTAAGCCAGGGTGTGGGGGGAGCTTTCTTT.

This clonotype was recorded at least ten times. The chain couples TRBV6-5 to TRBJ2-5, with D maybe TRBD1 (5 bases). CDR3 length: 16 residues. Germline V gene sequence: CDR1 MNHEY, CDR2 SVGAGI. Trimming removed 4 bases from V and 1 base from J, with 16 bases in between. Written as DNA, the CDR3 is TGTGCCAGCAGTTCCCCGACAGAGTCTAGCCAAGAGACCCAGTACTTC. Protein: CASSSPTESSQETQYF.

The V and J genes are TRBV29-1 and TRBJ1-1, with D hard to call. Between the trimmed V and J ends, which lost 5 bases and 1 base, there was a span of 8 bases. Germline CDR1 and CDR2: SQVTM and ANQGSEA. The CDR3 is made up of 12 amino acids. The chain's CDR3 is CSVSLGNTEAFF. The CDR3, as DNA: TGCAGCGTTAGTCTCGGGAACACTGAAGCTTTCTTT.

CDR3 nucleotides: TGCAGTGCTAGACCTAGGGGACAGGGATTCAACTATGGCTACACCTTC. It specifies CSARPRGQGFNYGYTF. This chain joins TRBV20-1 and TRBJ1-2; TRBD1 matches 9 bases. V shed 2 bases, J shed 2 bases, and the junction held 9 bases outside the gene matches. The CDR3 is 16 residues long. In germline, CDR1 is DFQATT, CDR2 SNEGSKA (reference sequence).

This clonotype was counted a few times. This chain connects TRBV20-1 to TRBJ1-1; TRBD1 matches 7 bases. The length of the CDR3 is 13 residues. The germline V gene has CDR1 DFQATT and CDR2 SNEGSKA (reference sequence). The V gene end was trimmed by 5 bases and the J gene end by 6 bases; junction bases not matched to a gene: 9. For the CDR3, the DNA is TGCAGTGCTTTAGGGGGCGCGATCTCTGAAGCTTTCTTT. Protein sequence: CSALGGAISEAFF.

This rearrangement joins TRBV3-1 to TRBJ2-3; 13 bases match TRBD2. The CDR3 sequence is 16 residues long. CDR1 is LGHDT, CDR2 YNNKEL, per germline (reference sequence). Trimming at V came to 2 bases and at J to 7 bases, leaving 6 bases not matched to a gene. The CDR3 sequence: CASSQRTSGRTNTQYF. DNA for the CDR3: TGTGCCAGCAGCCAACGGACTAGCGGGAGAACAAATACGCAGTATTTT.

This clonotype was picked up one time. This chain joins TRBV13 and TRBJ2-1, with 7 bases identical to TRBD2. Per the germline V gene, CDR1 is PRHDT and CDR2 is FYEKMQ (reference sequence). There are 16 residues in the CDR3. The J segment lost 1 base and the V segment lost 5 bases, leaving 8 bases of the junction unmatched. This chain's CDR3 is CASSPPAGMSYNEQFF. The CDR3 DNA reads TGTGCCAGCAGCCCTCCAGCGGGGATGTCCTACAATGAGCAGTTCTTC.

The chain links TRBV6-2 or TRBV6-3 to TRBJ2-1; TRBD2 aligns across 11 bases. V gave up 4 bases and J gave up 0 bases; unmatched junction bases: 2. The CDR3 sequence is 16 residues long. CDR1 is MNHEY and CDR2 is SVGEGT in the germline V gene. CDR3: CASSSLAGGSYNEQFF. DNA of the CDR3: TGTGCCAGCAGTTCCCTAGCGGGAGGCTCCTACAATGAGCAGTTCTTC.

This clonotype turned up a few times. The chain is built from TRBV7-2 and TRBJ2-6, with D unresolved. The CDR3 runs to 15 residues. Trimming cost V 5 bases and J 0 bases, with 8 bases left between them. Germline-derived CDR1 and CDR2 are SGHTA and FQGNSA. CDR3 region: CASSRENSGANVLTF. The CDR3 DNA follows: TGTGCCAGCAGCAGGGAAAACTCTGGGGCCAACGTCCTGACTTTC.

This clonotype showed up many times. CDR3 nucleotides: TGCGCCAGCAGCCAACGGGCCCGCGACGGCACCGGGGAGCTGTTTTTT. Encoded protein: CASSQRARDGTGELFF. The chain uses TRBV5-1 and TRBJ2-2; D not certain. Germline CDR1 SGHRS, CDR2 YFSETQ. The CDR3 sequence is 16 residues long. The V and J ends lost 4 bases and 4 bases respectively, with 17 bases between them.